The sequence of this T cell receptor (beta chain) was determined in a study of CDR3 diversity in severe acne. The CDR3 runs 15 residues. The V and J ends lost 6 bases and 11 bases, in that order; junction bases with no gene match: 13. Germline assignment: CDR1 SNHLY and CDR2 FYNNEI. One entry per CDR3 protein, called by TCRdb with MiXCR from the PCR reads. This table holds tens of thousands of distinct CDR3 sequences, 45% to 60% found once. The sequencing sample was made of blood. The chain has TRBV2 and TRBJ2-3; 11 bases fit TRBD2. This clonotype was obtained from a male donor in good health, without acne. The CDR3 coding sequence is TGTGCCAGCAGGTCCTGGCTAGCGGGGGGCGATGAGCAGTATTTT. Translating gives CASRSWLAGGDEQYF.